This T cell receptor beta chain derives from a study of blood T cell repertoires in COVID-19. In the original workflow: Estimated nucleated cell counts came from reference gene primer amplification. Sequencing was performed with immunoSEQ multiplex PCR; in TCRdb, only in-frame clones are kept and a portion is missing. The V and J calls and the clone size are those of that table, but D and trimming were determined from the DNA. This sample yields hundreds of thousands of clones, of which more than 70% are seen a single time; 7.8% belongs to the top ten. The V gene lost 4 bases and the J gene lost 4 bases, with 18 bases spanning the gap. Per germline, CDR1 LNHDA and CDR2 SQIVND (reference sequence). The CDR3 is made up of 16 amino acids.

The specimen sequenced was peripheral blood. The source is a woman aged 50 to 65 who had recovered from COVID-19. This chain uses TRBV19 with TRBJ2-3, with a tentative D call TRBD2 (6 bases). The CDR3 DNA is TGTGCCAGTAGTACTGGGCTAACGGGGGTGGCAGATACGCAGTATTTT. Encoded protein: CASSTGLTGVADTQYF. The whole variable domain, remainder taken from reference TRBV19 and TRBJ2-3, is DGGITQSPKYLFRKEGQNVTLSCEQNLNHDAMYWYRQDPGQGLRLIYYSQIVNDFQKGDIAEGYSVSREKKESFPLTVTSAQKNPTAFYLCASSTGLTGVADTQYFGPGTRLTVL.